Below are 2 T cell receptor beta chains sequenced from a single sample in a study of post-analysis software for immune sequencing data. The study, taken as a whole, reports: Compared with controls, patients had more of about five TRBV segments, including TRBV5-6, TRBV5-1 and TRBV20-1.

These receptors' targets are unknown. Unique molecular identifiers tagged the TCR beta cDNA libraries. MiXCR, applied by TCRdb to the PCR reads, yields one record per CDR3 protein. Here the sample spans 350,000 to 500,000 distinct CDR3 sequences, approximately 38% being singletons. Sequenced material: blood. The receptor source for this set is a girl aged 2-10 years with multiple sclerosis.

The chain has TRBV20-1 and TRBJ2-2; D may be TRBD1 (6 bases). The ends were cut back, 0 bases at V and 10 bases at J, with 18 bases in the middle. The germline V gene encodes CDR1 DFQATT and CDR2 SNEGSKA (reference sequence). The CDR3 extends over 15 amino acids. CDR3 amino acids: CSARDQAGELVELFF. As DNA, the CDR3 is TGCAGTGCTAGAGATCAGGCAGGGGAATTAGTGGAGCTGTTTTTT.

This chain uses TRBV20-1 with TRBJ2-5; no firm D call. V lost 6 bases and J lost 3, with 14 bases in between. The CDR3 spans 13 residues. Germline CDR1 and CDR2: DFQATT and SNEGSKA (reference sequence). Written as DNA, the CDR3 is TGCAGTGCGGCTAGGAATCCTAAAGAGACCCAGTACTTC. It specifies CSAARNPKETQYF.